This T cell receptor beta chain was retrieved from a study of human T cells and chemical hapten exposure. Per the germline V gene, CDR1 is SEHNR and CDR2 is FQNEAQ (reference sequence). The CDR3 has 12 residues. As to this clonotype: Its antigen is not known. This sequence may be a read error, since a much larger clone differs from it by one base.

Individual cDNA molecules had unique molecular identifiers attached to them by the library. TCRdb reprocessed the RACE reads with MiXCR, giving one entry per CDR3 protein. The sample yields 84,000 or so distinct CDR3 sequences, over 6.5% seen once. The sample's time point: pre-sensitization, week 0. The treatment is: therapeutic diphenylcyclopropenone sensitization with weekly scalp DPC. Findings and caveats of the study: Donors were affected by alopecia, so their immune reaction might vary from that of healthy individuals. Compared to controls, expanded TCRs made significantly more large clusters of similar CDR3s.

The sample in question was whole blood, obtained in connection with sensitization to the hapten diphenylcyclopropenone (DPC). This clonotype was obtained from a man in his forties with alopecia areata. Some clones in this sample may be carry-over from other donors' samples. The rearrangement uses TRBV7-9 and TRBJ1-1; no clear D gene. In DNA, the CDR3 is TGTGTCAGCAGCTTTCCTTCGTCCGAAGCTTTCTTT. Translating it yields CVSSFPSSEAFF.